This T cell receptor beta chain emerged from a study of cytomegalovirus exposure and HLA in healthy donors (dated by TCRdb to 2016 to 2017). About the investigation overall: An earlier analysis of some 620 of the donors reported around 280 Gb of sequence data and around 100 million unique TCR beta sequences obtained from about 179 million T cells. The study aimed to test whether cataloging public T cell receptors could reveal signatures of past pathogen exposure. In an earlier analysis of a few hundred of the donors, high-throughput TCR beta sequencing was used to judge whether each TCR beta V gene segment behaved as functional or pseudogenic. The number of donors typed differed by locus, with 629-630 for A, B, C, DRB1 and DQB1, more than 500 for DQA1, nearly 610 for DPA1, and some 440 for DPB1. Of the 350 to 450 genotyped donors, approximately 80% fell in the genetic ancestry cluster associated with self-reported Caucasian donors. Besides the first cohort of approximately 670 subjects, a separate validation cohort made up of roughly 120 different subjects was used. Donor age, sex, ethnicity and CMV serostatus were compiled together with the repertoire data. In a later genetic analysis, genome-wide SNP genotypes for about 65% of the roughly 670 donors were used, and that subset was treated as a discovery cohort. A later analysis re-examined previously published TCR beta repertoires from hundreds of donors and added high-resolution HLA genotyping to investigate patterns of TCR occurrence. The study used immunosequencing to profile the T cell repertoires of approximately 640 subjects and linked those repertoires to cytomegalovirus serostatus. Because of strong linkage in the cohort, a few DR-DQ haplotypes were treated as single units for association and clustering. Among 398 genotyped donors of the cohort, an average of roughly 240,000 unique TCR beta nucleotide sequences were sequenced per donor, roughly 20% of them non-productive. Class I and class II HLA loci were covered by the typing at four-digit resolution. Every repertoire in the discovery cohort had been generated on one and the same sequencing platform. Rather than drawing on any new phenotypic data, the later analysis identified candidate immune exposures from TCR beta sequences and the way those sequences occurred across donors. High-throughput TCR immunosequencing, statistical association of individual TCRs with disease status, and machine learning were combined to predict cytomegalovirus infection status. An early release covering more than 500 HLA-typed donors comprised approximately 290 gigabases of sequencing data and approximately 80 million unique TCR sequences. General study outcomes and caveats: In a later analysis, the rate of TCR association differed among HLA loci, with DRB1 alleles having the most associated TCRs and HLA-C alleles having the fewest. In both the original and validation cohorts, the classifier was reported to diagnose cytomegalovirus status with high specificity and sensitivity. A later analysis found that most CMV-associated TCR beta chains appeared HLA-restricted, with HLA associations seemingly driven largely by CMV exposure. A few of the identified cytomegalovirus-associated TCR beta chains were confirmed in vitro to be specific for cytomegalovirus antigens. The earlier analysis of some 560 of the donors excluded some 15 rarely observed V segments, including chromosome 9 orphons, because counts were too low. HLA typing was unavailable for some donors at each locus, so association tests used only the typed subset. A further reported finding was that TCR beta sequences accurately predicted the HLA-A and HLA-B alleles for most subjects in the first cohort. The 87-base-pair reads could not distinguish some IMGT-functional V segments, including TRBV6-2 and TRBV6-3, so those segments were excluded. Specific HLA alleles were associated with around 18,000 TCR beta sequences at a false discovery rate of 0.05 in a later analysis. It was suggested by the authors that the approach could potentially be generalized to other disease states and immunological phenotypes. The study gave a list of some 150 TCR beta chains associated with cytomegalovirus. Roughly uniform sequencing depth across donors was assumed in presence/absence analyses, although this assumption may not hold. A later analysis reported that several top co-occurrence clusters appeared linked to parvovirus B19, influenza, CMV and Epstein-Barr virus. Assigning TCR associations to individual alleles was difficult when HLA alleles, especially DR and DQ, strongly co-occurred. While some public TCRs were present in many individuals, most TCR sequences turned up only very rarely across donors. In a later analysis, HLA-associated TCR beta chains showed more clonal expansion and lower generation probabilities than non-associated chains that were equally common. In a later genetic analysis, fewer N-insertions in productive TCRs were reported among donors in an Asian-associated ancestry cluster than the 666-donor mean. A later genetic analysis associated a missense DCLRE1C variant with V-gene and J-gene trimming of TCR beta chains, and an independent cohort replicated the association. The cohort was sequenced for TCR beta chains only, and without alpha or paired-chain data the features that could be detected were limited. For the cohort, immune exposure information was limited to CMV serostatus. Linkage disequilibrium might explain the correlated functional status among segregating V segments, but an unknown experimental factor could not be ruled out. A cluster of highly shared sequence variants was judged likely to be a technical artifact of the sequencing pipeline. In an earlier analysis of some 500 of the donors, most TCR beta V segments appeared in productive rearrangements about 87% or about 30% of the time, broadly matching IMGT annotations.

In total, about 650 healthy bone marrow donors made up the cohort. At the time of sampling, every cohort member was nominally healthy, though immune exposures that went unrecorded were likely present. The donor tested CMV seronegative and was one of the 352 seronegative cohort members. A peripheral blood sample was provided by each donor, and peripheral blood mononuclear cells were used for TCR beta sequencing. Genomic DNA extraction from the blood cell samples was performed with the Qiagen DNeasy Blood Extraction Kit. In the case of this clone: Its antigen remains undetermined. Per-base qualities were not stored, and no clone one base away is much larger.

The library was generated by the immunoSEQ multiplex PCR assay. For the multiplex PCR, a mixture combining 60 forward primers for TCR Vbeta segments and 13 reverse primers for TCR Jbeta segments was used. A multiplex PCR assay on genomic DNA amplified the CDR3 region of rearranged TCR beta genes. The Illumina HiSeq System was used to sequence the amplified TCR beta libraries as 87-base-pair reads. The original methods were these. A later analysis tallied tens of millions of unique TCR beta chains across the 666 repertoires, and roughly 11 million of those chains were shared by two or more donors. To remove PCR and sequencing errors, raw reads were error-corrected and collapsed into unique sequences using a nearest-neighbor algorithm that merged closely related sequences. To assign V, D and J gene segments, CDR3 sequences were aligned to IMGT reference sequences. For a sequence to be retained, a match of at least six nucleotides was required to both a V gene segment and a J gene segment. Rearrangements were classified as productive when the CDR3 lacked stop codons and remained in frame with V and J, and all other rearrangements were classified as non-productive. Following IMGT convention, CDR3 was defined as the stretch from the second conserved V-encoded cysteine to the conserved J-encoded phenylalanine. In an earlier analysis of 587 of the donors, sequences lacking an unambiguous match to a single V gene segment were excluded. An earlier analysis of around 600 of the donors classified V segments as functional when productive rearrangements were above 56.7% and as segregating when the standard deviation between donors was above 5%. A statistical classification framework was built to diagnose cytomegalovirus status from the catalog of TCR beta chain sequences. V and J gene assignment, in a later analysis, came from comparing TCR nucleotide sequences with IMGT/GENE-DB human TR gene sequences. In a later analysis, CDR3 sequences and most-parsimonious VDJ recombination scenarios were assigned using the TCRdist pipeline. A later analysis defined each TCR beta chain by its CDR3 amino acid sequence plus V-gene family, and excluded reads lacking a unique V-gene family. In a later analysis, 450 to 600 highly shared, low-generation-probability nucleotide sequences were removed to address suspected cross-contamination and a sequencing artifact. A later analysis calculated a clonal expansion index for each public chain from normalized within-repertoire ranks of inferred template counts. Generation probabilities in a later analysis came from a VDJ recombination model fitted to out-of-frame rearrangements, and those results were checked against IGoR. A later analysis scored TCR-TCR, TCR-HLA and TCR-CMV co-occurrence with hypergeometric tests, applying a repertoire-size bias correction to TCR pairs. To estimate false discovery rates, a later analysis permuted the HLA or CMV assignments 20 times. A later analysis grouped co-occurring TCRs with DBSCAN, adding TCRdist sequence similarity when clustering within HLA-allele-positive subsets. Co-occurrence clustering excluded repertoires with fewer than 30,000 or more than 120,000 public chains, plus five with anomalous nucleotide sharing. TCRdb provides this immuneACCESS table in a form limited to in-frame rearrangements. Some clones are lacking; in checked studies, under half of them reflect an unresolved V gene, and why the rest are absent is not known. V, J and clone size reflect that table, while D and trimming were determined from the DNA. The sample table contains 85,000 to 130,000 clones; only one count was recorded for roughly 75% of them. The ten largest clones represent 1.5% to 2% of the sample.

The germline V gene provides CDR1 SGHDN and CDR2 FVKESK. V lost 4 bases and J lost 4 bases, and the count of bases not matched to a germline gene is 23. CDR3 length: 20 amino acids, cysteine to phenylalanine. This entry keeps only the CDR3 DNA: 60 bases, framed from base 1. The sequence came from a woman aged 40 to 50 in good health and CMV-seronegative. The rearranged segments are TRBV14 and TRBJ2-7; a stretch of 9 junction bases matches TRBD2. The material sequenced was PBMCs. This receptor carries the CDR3 CASSPGGRGRALVTLYEQYF. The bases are TGTGCCAGCAGCCCCGGAGGTCGCGGGAGGGCCCTAGTTACCTTATACGAGCAGTACTTC.